A selection of T cell receptor beta chains follows, all from one sample in a study of molecular identifiers for immune sequencing clone quantification. Each CDR3 protein is one row after TCRdb ran MiXCR on the PCR reads. The table lists some 41,000 distinct CDR3 sequences, about a fifth of them singletons. The sample comprised naive CD8+ T cells from blood, with Jurkat cell RNA spiked in. The receptors derive from a human donor in good health. Some libraries in this study had Jurkat cell RNA spiked in. Each CDR3 is given with its conserved first and last residue. D genes are given only for firm matches. The size entry is marked missing in some rows and otherwise reads once, few, many or a size class.

>TRBV27|14|NA|few|TRBJ2-7
CASSLAAGPYEQYF
TGTGCCAGCAGTTTAGCGGCAGGACCCTACGAGCAGTACTTC
>TRBV20-1|15|NA|NA|TRBJ2-1
CSAGGHPANDSEQFF
TGCAGTGCTGGGGGACACCCTGCAAATGACAGTGAGCAGTTCTTC
>TRBV29-1|11|NA|many|TRBJ2-7
CSVTISYEQYF
TGCAGCGTTACCATCTCCTACGAGCAGTACTTC
>TRBV6-1|12|NA|NA|TRBJ2-7
CASSEEVYEQYF
TGTGCCAGCAGTGAAGAGGTCTACGAGCAGTACTTC
>TRBV4-3|18|NA|NA|TRBJ2-2
CASSQVIRTMKNTGELFF
TGCGCCAGCAGCCAAGTGATTAGGACTATGAAGAACACCGGGGAGCTGTTTTTT
>TRBV7-9|12|TRBD2|medium-sized|TRBJ2-7
CASSSPSGRAYF
TGTGCCAGCAGCTCGCCTAGCGGGAGGGCGTACTTC
>TRBV4-1|15|TRBD2|few|TRBJ2-7
CASSLTSGTRYEQYF
TGCGCCAGCAGCCTGACCTCCGGGACTAGATACGAGCAGTACTTC
>TRBV5-1|11|NA|many|TRBJ2-7
CASRGAHEQYF
TGCGCCAGCAGAGGGGCCCACGAGCAGTACTTC
>TRBV10-2|13|NA|few|TRBJ2-3
CASSETSTDTQYF
TGCGCCAGCAGCGAGACTAGCACAGATACGCAGTATTTT
>TRBV6-2/TRBV6-3|16|NA|NA|TRBJ1-1
CASSYMGSQRLTEAFF
TGTGCCAGCAGTTACATGGGGAGTCAGCGATTGACTGAAGCTTTCTTT
>TRBV7-9|14|TRBD1|many|TRBJ2-2
CANRRTGDTGELFF
TGTGCCAACCGAAGGACAGGGGACACCGGGGAGCTGTTTTTT
>TRBV9|12|NA|many|TRBJ1-3
CASSVVGNPIYF
TGTGCCAGCAGCGTAGTCGGGAATCCCATATATTTT
>TRBV20-1|16|TRBD1|many|TRBJ1-5
CSARRTGGRSNQPQHF
TGCAGTGCTAGGCGAACAGGGGGCCGAAGCAATCAGCCCCAGCATTTT
>TRBV28|14|TRBD1|many|TRBJ1-5
CASSPPRGLQPQHF
TGTGCCAGCAGTCCGCCCAGGGGGCTTCAGCCCCAGCATTTT
>TRBV2|14|NA|many|TRBJ2-5
CASSEPRSQETQYF
TGTGCCAGCAGTGAACCCAGGTCCCAAGAGACCCAGTACTTC
>TRBV7-6|15|NA|NA|TRBJ2-5
CASSFSRVPVGDQYF
TGTGCCAGCAGCTTTTCGCGGGTACCGGTGGGGGACCAGTACTTC
>TRBV7-9|15|NA|many|TRBJ2-7
CASSSPLTPSYEQYF
TGTGCCAGCAGCTCCCCCTTGACACCTTCCTACGAGCAGTACTTC
>TRBV28|14|NA|NA|TRBJ2-2
CASSPFERPGELFF
TGTGCCAGCAGTCCGTTCGAGCGACCCGGGGAGCTGTTTTTT
>TRBV7-9|16|TRBD2|many|TRBJ2-3
CASSKTSGSKEDTQYF
TGTGCCAGCAGCAAGACTAGCGGGAGTAAGGAGGATACGCAGTATTTT
>TRBV20-1|12|NA|NA|TRBJ2-3
CSASKDTDTQYF
TGCAGTGCTAGCAAGGACACAGATACGCAGTATTTT
>TRBV9|13|NA|many|TRBJ2-3
CASSEGLKDTQYF
TGTGCCAGCAGCGAGGGGCTTAAGGATACGCAGTATTTT
>TRBV4-1|13|NA|many|TRBJ2-5
CASSQDTWGDQYF
TGCGCCAGCAGCCAGGATACCTGGGGGGACCAGTACTTC
>TRBV28|18|TRBD2|many|TRBJ2-5
CASSGASGNGESGETQYF
TGTGCCAGCAGTGGGGCTAGCGGGAATGGGGAGTCGGGGGAGACCCAGTACTTC
>TRBV27|14|NA|many|TRBJ2-5
CASKVWGRQETQYF
TGTGCCAGCAAGGTCTGGGGGAGGCAAGAGACCCAGTACTTC
>TRBV29-1|13|NA|many|TRBJ2-1
CSDDTLSYNEQFF
TGCAGCGACGACACCCTCTCCTACAATGAGCAGTTCTTC
>TRBV28|15|NA|many|TRBJ1-5
CASIDKGFYNQPQHF
TGTGCCAGCATCGATAAGGGATTTTACAATCAGCCCCAGCATTTT
>TRBV19|14|TRBD2|many|TRBJ2-7
CASKISGGVYEQYF
TGTGCCAGTAAGATTAGCGGGGGCGTATACGAGCAGTACTTC
>TRBV6-1|12|NA|many|TRBJ2-1
CASSETYNEQFF
TGTGCCAGCAGTGAAACTTACAATGAGCAGTTCTTC
>TRBV11-2|16|NA|NA|TRBJ2-5
CASSLDPGDYQETQYF
TGTGCCAGCAGCTTAGATCCGGGGGACTACCAAGAGACCCAGTACTTC
>TRBV9|13|NA|few|TRBJ2-7
CASSPPRSYEQYF
TGTGCCAGCAGCCCCCCGAGATCCTACGAGCAGTACTTC
>TRBV28|17|NA|NA|TRBJ1-6
CASSLQEADFTYSPLHF
TGTGCCAGCAGCCTACAGGAGGCGGACTTCACGTATTCACCCCTCCACTTT
>TRBV25-1|14|NA|few|TRBJ1-5
CASSQGYSNQPQHF
TGTGCCAGCAGTCAGGGTTATAGCAATCAGCCCCAGCATTTT
>TRBV29-1|17|TRBD2|NA|TRBJ2-1
CSARGLAGARSYNEQFF
TGCAGCGCCCGAGGACTAGCGGGGGCCCGGTCCTACAATGAGCAGTTCTTC
>TRBV15|15|TRBD2|many|TRBJ2-1
CATSATSGRGNEQFF
TGTGCCACCAGCGCGACTAGCGGGAGGGGTAATGAGCAGTTCTTC
>TRBV27|13|NA|few|TRBJ2-7
CASSLSLVYEQYF
TGTGCCAGCAGTTTAAGCCTAGTCTACGAGCAGTACTTC
>TRBV4-3|16|TRBD2|many|TRBJ2-3
CASSQSLAGGTDTQYF
TGCGCCAGCAGCCAATCACTAGCGGGAGGCACAGATACGCAGTATTTT
>TRBV29-1|12|TRBD1|many|TRBJ2-2
CSAGQGTGELFF
TGCAGCGCCGGACAGGGAACCGGGGAGCTGTTTTTT
>TRBV15|13|NA|many|TRBJ2-5
CATRAPREETQYF
TGTGCCACCAGAGCCCCTCGGGAAGAGACCCAGTACTTC
>TRBV4-1|15|NA|many|TRBJ1-5
CASSLGQNSNQPQHF
TGCGCCAGCAGCCTGGGACAAAATAGCAATCAGCCCCAGCATTTT
>TRBV7-9|16|TRBD2|many|TRBJ2-1
CASSRERELSYNEQFF
TGTGCCAGCAGCCGAGAGCGGGAGCTTTCCTACAATGAGCAGTTCTTC
>TRBV7-9|11|NA|many|TRBJ1-1
CASRGRTEAFF
TGTGCCAGCAGGGGAAGGACTGAAGCTTTCTTT
>TRBV28|13|NA|NA|TRBJ2-4
CASSPRAGVIQYF
TGTGCCAGCAGCCCCCGGGCAGGGGTCATTCAGTACTTC
>TRBV7-9|14|TRBD2|many|TRBJ2-1
CASSLVLADNEQFF
TGTGCCAGCAGCTTAGTCCTAGCGGACAATGAGCAGTTCTTC
>TRBV5-1|17|TRBD2|many|TRBJ2-1
CASSLGLGTSGYNEQFF
TGCGCCAGCAGCTTGGGTCTAGGGACTAGCGGATACAATGAGCAGTTCTTC
>TRBV15|16|TRBD1|many|TRBJ2-7
CATSEDEGTGKIEQYF
TGTGCCACCAGCGAAGATGAAGGGACAGGGAAGATCGAGCAGTACTTC
>TRBV6-6|13|NA|many|TRBJ2-1
CASSYRQGNEQFF
TGTGCCAGCAGTTACCGGCAGGGGAATGAGCAGTTCTTC
>TRBV4-1|14|NA|many|TRBJ2-5
CASSHQRGHETQYF
TGCGCCAGCAGCCATCAAAGGGGCCATGAGACCCAGTACTTC
>TRBV12-3/TRBV12-4|13|NA|many|TRBJ2-7
CASSLEGSYEQYF
TGTGCCAGCAGTTTAGAGGGCTCCTACGAGCAGTACTTC
>TRBV10-2|15|TRBD2|few|TRBJ2-5
CASSGGLAGVETQYF
TGCGCCAGCAGTGGGGGACTAGCGGGAGTAGAGACCCAGTACTTC
>TRBV5-1|13|NA|many|TRBJ2-5
CASSWVIGETQYF
TGCGCCAGCAGCTGGGTAATTGGAGAGACCCAGTACTTC
>TRBV6-1|16|TRBD1|many|TRBJ1-4
CASRTGTAAYNEKLFF
TGTGCCAGCAGGACCGGGACAGCTGCTTATAATGAAAAACTGTTTTTT